These 8 T cell receptor beta chains share one sample of origin, sequenced in a study of naive and memory T cell subsets. For blood and skin samples, reverse transcription used TCR alpha and beta constant primers. TCRdb re-analysed the UMI-ligation and nested PCR reads in MiXCR, keeping a single row per CDR3 protein. The sample shows some 20,000 distinct CDR3 sequences, 7.5% to 10% of them seen only once. Regarding treatment: skin biopsy from PPD injection site in Mantoux-positive individual. Input was roughly 1 to 1000 ng of DNase-treated total RNA without cell sorting. This specimen consisted of skin, obtained from a tuberculin skin test site. The source is an adult in good health.

This clonotype is termed medium-sized. The chain links TRBV20-1 to TRBJ2-7; D gene uncertain. Trimming took off 1 base at V and 0 bases at J, with 10 bases between the two ends. From germline, CDR1 is DFQATT and CDR2 SNEGSKA (reference sequence). The CDR3 loop spans 14 amino acids. The CDR3 here is CSARVPGISYEQYF. The DNA of the CDR3 is TGCAGTGCTAGAGTTCCAGGAATCTCCTACGAGCAGTACTTC.

This clonotype was picked up many times. The gene calls are TRBV28 and TRBJ2-2; D not certain. Per germline, CDR1 MDHEN and CDR2 SYDVKM. Trimming took off 5 bases at V and 4 bases at J, with 5 bases between the two ends. This CDR3 contains 12 residues. The CDR3 loop reads CASSLLTGELFF. In nucleotides, the CDR3 is TGTGCCAGCAGTCTCCTCACCGGGGAGCTGTTTTTT. The full variable domain, completed using reference TRBV28 and TRBJ2-2, is DVKVTQSSRYLVKRTGEKVFLECVQDMDHENMFWYRQDPGLGLRLIYFSYDVKMKEKGDIPEGYSVSREKKERFSLILESASTNQTSMYLCASSLLTGELFFGEGSRLTVL.

This clonotype is medium-sized by share. V gene TRBV7-2 combines with J gene TRBJ2-4; 13 bases line up with TRBD2. The germline V gene has CDR1 SGHTA and CDR2 FQGNSA. CDR3 length: 14 residues. Unmatched junction bases numbered 6, after V lost 4 bases and J lost 12 bases. CDR3 in amino acids: CASSSGLAGDPQYF. The CDR3 DNA reads TGTGCCAGCAGCTCCGGACTAGCGGGGGACCCTCAGTACTTC.

The chain has TRBV29-1 and TRBJ1-3; tentatively, D is TRBD1 (5 bases). Trimming stripped 0 bases from V and 0 bases from J, with 12 bases between. This CDR3 region has 16 residues. In germline, CDR1 is SQVTM, CDR2 ANQGSEA. CDR3 protein: CSVEDRTGNSGNTIYF. The CDR3 DNA reads TGCAGCGTTGAAGACCGTACAGGAAACTCTGGAAACACCATATATTTT.

This clonotype was seen only a few times. The rearrangement links TRBV10-3 to TRBJ2-3, with 10 nucleotides matching TRBD2. The CDR3 is 16 residues long. V shed 2 bases and J 6 bases; nucleotides not matched to a gene: 8. Germline assignment: CDR1 ENHRY and CDR2 SYGVKD. The DNA for the CDR3 is TGTGCCATCAGTGAGAGAGCGGGGGGGAGCGGTGATACGCAGTATTTT. As protein: CAISERAGGSGDTQYF.

This clonotype was seen a few times. Its ends do not fully match the called genes, so a read error is possible. The V and J genes are TRBV7-7 and TRBJ2-1, with 9 bases aligning to TRBD2. Germline V gene sequence: CDR1 SSHAT, CDR2 FNYEAQ (reference sequence). The CDR3 runs to 15 residues. In DNA form, the CDR3 reads TGTGCTAGCAGCTTAGGTAGCGGGAGTTACAATGAGCAGTTCTTC. The encoded protein is CASSLGSGSYNEQFF.

This clonotype was seen ten or more times. V and J are TRBV4-1 and TRBJ2-7; TRBD1 might be the D (6 bases). The V gene's germline CDR1 is MGHRA and CDR2 YSYEKL. V lost 1 base and J lost 5, with 15 bases in between. CDR3 size: 15 residues. Written as DNA, the CDR3 is TGCGCCAGCAGCCAAGTTTGGGACAAGGGAGACGAGCAGTACTTC. It translates to CASSQVWDKGDEQYF.

CDR3 coding DNA: TGTGCCAGCTCACCCATTGTAGGGGAAAAACTGTTTTTT. Encoded protein: CASSPIVGEKLFF. This chain uses TRBV18 with TRBJ1-4; unclear D gene. Trimming removed 3 bases at V and 8 bases at J, with 10 bases between. Germline CDR1 reads KGHSH; CDR2 reads LQKENI. CDR3 length: 13 amino acids.